Below are 10 T cell receptor beta chains sequenced from a single sample in a study of cytomegalovirus exposure and HLA in healthy donors. In the PCR, 60 Vbeta and 13 Jbeta primers were used. Profiling relied on immunoSEQ multiplex PCR, and the TCRdb table lists in-frame clones only, not all of them. This table holds about 130,000 clones, roughly four fifths found once. Sample: PBMCs. Source of these receptors: a woman aged 45-65 years in good health and CMV-seronegative.

The gene calls are TRBV6-1 and TRBJ2-7; possible D gene TRBD2, 6 bases. The V end lost 6 bases, the J end lost 3 bases, and 6 bases lay between the germline ends. The CDR3 has 11 residues. Germline V gives CDR1 MNHNS, CDR2 SASEGT. This chain's CDR3 is CASRGLYEQYV. In DNA form, the CDR3 reads TGTGCCAGCAGGGGACTCTACGAGCAGTACGTC.

The CDR3, as DNA: TGTGCCAGCAGCTCGGGGGGGAGGGATGAGCAGTTCTTC. The encoded protein is CASSSGGRDEQFF. The chain has TRBV9 and TRBJ2-1; 8 positions match TRBD2. CDR3 length: 13 amino acids. With 4 bases clipped from V and 8 bases from J, the junction kept 5 bases outside the gene matches. CDR1 is SGDLS, CDR2 YYNGEE, per germline. The variable domain in full, with the rest retrieved from reference TRBV9 and TRBJ2-1, is DSGVTQTPKHLITATGQRVTLRCSPRSGDLSVYWYQQSLDQGLQFLIQYYNGEERAKGNILERFSAQQFPDLHSELNLSSLELGDSALYFCASSSGGRDEQFFGPGTRLTVL.

The chain joins TRBV7-2 to TRBJ2-7, with TRBD1 matching over 7 bases. There are 13 residues in the CDR3. Germline CDR1 and CDR2: SGHTA and FQGNSA. J gave up 4 bases and V 5 bases, and 5 bases lay outside the gene matches. This CDR3 reads CASSPGTDYEQYV. CDR3 DNA: TGTGCCAGCAGCCCAGGGACAGATTACGAGCAGTACGTC.

This chain joins TRBV7-2 and TRBJ1-4; TRBD1 might be the D (6 bases). The germline gives CDR1 SGHTA, CDR2 FQGNSA. Trimming took 2 bases from V and 8 from J, leaving 12 bases between them. The CDR3 has 14 residues. CDR3 region: CASSLILRGEKLFF. The CDR3 DNA is TGTGCCAGCAGCTTAATCTTGAGGGGGGAAAAACTGTTTTTT.

This clone showed up just a few times. The chain combines TRBV5-1 with TRBJ2-5; D gene uncertain. V was shortened by 0 bases and J by 1 base, with 10 bases between the two germline ends. This CDR3 contains 15 residues. Germline V gene sequence: CDR1 SGHRS, CDR2 YFSETQ. CDR3 sequence (DNA): TGCGCCAGCAGCTTGGCAGGAATCCGCCAAGAGACCCAGTACTTC. It codes for CASSLAGIRQETQYF. Full variable domain (outside the CDR3, taken from reference TRBV5-1 and TRBJ2-5): KAGVTQTPRYLIKTRGQQVTLSCSPISGHRSVSWYQQTPGQGLQFLFEYFSETQRNKGNFPGRFSGRQFSNSRSEMNVSTLELGDSALYLCASSLAGIRQETQYFGPGTRLLVL.

The rearrangement joins TRBV19 to TRBJ2-3; D might be TRBD1 (6 bases). Trimming took off 3 bases at V and 5 bases at J, with 9 bases between the two ends. Germline V lookup: CDR1 LNHDA, CDR2 SQIVND (reference sequence). This CDR3 contains 13 residues. CDR3 amino acids: CASSITRGDTQYF. DNA for the CDR3: TGTGCCAGTAGTATTACCAGGGGAGATACGCAGTATTTT.

The rearrangement links TRBV4-2 to TRBJ1-1, with 7 bases matching TRBD1. CDR1 is LGHNA, CDR2 YNFKEQ, per germline. J lost 3 bases, V lost 3 bases, and 10 bases had no gene match. The CDR3 loop spans 16 amino acids. The CDR3 DNA reads as TGTGCCAGCAGCCAGGGCCGACAGGGTGGTCACACTGAAGCTTTCTTT. Translated: CASSQGRQGGHTEAFF.

V gene TRBV29-1 combines with J gene TRBJ2-7, with D hard to call. Germline V gene lookup returns CDR1 SQVTM and CDR2 ANQGSEA. CDR3 length: 11 residues. The V end was cut by 2 bases, the J end by 2 bases, with 4 bases between. The CDR3 spells CSVEQTYEQYF. The CDR3 DNA follows: TGCAGCGTTGAACAGACCTACGAGCAGTACTTC.

DNA for the CDR3: TGTGCCAGTAGCCTATCGGGGACAGGGGCCATGAACACTGAAGCTTTCTTT. Translation: CASSLSGTGAMNTEAFF. The chain combines TRBV19 with TRBJ1-1; 10 bases agree with TRBD1. The V and J ends lost 6 bases and 0 bases, in that order; junction bases with no gene match: 10. This CDR3 is 17 amino acids long. CDR1 LNHDA and CDR2 SQIVND come from the germline V gene (reference sequence). Using reference TRBV19 and TRBJ1-1 for the parts outside the CDR3, the full variable domain is DGGITQSPKYLFRKEGQNVTLSCEQNLNHDAMYWYRQDPGQGLRLIYYSQIVNDFQKGDIAEGYSVSREKKESFPLTVTSAQKNPTAFYLCASSLSGTGAMNTEAFFGQGTRLTVV.

The chain is built from TRBV18 and TRBJ1-5; 8 bases fit TRBD1. From germline, CDR1 is KGHSH and CDR2 LQKENI. The CDR3 has 14 residues. The J segment lost 4 bases and the V segment lost 6 bases, leaving 5 bases of the junction unmatched. The CDR3 bases are TGTGCCAGCTCCCATGACAGGGGAAATCAGCCCCAGCATTTT. It yields the protein CASSHDRGNQPQHF.